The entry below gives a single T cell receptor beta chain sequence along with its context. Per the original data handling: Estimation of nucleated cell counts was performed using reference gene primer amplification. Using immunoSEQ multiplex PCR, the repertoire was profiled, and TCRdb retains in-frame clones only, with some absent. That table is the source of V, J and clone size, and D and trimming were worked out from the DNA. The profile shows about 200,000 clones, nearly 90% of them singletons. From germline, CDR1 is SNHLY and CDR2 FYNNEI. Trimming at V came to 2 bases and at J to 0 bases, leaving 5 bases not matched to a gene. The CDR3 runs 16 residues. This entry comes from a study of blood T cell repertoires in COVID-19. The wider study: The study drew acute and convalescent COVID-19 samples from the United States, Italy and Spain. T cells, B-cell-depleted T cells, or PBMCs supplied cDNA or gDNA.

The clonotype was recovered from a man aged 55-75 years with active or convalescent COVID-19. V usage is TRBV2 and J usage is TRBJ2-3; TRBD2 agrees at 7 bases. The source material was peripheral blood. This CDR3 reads CASSELAVPSTDTQYF. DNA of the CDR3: TGTGCCAGCAGTGAACTAGCGGTCCCTAGCACAGATACGCAGTATTTT.